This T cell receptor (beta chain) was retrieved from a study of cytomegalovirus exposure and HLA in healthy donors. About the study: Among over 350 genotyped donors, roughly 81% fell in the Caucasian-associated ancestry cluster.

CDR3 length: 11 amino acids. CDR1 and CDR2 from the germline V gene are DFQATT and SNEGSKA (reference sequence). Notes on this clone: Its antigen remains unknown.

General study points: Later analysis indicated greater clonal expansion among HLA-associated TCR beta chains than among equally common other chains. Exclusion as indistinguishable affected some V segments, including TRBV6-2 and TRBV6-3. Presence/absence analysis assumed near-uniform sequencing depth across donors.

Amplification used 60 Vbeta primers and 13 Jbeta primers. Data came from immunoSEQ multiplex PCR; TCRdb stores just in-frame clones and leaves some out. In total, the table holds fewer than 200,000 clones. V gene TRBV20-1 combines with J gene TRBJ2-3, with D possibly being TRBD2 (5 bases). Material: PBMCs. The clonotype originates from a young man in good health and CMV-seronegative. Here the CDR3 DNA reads TGCACTGCCCTAGCACAAGATACGCAGTATTTT. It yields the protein CTALAQDTQYF.